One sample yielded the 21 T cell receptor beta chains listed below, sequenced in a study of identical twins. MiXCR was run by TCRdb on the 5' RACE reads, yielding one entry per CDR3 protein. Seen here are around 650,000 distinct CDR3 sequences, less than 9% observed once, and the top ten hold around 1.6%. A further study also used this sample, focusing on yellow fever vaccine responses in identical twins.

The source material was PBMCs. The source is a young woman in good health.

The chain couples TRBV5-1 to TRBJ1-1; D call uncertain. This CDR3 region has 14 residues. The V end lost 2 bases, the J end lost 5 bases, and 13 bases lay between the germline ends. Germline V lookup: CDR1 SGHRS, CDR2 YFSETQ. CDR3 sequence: CASSLKDLGTEAFF. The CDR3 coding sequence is TGCGCCAGCAGCTTAAAGGACCTGGGAACTGAAGCTTTCTTT.

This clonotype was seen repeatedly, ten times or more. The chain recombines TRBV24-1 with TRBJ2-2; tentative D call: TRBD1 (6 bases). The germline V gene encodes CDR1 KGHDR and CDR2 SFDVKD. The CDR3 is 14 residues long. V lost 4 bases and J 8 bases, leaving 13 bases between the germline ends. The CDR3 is CATSEDTRGGELFF. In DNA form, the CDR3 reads TGTGCCACCAGTGAAGATACCAGGGGAGGGGAGCTGTTTTTT.

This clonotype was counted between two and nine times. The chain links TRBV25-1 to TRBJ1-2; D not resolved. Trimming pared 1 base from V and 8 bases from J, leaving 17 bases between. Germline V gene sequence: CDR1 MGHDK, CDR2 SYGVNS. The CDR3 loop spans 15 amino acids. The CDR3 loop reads CASSEWKGSREGYTF. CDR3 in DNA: TGTGCCAGCAGTGAATGGAAAGGGAGTAGAGAAGGCTACACCTTC.

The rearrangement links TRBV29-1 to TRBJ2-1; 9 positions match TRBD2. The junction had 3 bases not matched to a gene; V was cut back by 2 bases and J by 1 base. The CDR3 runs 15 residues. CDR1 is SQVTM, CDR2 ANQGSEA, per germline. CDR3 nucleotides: TGCAGCGTTGAAACTAGCGGGTGGTCCTACAATGAGCAGTTCTTC. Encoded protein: CSVETSGWSYNEQFF.

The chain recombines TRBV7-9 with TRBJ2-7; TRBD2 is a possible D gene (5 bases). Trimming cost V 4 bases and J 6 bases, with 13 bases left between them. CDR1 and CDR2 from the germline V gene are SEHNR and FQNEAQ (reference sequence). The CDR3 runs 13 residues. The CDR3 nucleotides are TGTGCCAGCAGCTCACACCCTCGGGGCGAGCAGTACTTC. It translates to CASSSHPRGEQYF.

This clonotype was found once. CDR3 DNA: TGCGCCAGCACTCCCGGCGGCGCCGAGGGAGCTTTCTTT. Translation gives CASTPGGAEGAFF. The rearrangement links TRBV5-1 to TRBJ1-1; the D is unclear. This CDR3 has 13 amino acids. With 6 bases removed from V and 10 bases from J, the gap between germline ends came to 19 bases. Germline assignment: CDR1 SGHRS and CDR2 YFSETQ.

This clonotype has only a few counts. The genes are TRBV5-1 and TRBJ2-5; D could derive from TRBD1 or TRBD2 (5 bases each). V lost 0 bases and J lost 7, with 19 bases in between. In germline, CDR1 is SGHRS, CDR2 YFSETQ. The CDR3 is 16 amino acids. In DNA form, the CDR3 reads TGCGCCAGCAGCTTGGTTTTGCAGGCGACGAGGGGGACCCAGTACTTC. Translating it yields CASSLVLQATRGTQYF.

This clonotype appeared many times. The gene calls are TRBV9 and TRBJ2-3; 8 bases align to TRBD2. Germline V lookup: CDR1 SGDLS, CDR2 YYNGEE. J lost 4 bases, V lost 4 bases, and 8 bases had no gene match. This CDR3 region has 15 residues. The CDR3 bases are TGTGCCAGCAGCACCGACGGGAGGGCCCCAGATACGCAGTATTTT. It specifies CASSTDGRAPDTQYF.

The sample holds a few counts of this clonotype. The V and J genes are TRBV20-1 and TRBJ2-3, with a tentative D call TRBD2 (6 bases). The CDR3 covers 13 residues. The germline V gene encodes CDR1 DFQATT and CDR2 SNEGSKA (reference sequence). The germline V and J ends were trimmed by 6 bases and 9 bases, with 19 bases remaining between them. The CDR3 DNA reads TGCAGTGCGAGGGAGGCGGGAATACAAACGCAGTATTTT. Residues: CSAREAGIQTQYF.

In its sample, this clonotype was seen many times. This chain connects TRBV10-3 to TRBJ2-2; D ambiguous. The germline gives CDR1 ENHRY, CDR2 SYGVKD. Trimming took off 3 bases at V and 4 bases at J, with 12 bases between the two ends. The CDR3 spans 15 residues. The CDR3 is CAISDPRSSTGELFF. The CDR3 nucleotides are TGTGCCATCAGTGACCCCCGGAGTTCCACCGGGGAGCTGTTTTTT.

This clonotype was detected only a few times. CDR3 in DNA: TGTGCCAGCAGCCCCGCTAGCGGGAGGGACAATGAGCAGTTCTTC. This translates into CASSPASGRDNEQFF. The chain uses TRBV7-9 and TRBJ2-1; 12 positions match TRBD2. The germline CDR1 and CDR2 sequences are SEHNR and FQNEAQ (reference sequence). The V gene end was trimmed by 5 bases and the J gene end by 5 bases; junction bases not matched to a gene: 4. This CDR3 comprises 15 residues. The complete variable domain, with remaining parts taken from reference TRBV7-9 and TRBJ2-1, reads DTGVSQNPRHKITKRGQNVTFRCDPISEHNRLYWYRQTLGQGPEFLTYFQNEAQLEKSRLLSDRFSAERPKGSFSTLEIQRTEQGDSAMYLCASSPASGRDNEQFFGPGTRLTVL.

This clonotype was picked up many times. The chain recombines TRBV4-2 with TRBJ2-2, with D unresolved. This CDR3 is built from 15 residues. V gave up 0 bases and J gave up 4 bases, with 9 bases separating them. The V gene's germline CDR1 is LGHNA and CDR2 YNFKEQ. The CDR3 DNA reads TGTGCCAGCAGCCAAGATTGGGCAGCCACCGGGGAGCTGTTTTTT. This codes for CASSQDWAATGELFF.

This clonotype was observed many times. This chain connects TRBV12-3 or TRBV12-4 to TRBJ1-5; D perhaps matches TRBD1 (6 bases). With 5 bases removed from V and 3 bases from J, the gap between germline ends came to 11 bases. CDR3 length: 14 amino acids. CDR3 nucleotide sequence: TGTGCCAGCAGTCCGCAGGGGAACAATCAGCCCCAGCATTTT. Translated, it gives CASSPQGNNQPQHF.

For the CDR3, the DNA is TGTGCCAGCAGTGAACCGGGACAGGACTTCTATGGCTACACCTTC. This sequence encodes CASSEPGQDFYGYTF. The chain uses TRBV25-1 and TRBJ1-2; TRBD1 matches at 8 bases. Looked up from germline, CDR1 is MGHDK and CDR2 is SYGVNS. Trimming took 2 bases from V and 4 from J; bases not matched to a gene: 6. This CDR3 is 15 amino acids long.

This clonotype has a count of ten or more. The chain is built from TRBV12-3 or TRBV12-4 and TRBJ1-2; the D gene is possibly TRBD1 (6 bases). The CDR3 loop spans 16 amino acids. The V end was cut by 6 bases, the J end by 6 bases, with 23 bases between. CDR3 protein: CASSLTGTQVSDGYTF. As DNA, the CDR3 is TGTGCCAGCAGCCTTACGGGGACACAGGTTTCCGATGGCTACACCTTC.

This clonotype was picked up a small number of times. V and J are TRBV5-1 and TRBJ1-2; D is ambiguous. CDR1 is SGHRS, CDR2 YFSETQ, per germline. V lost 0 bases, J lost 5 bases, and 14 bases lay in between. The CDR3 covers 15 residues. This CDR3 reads CASSLGPSGGYGYTF. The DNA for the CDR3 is TGCGCCAGCAGCTTGGGCCCGTCAGGCGGATATGGCTACACCTTC. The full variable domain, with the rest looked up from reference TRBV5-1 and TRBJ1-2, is KAGVTQTPRYLIKTRGQQVTLSCSPISGHRSVSWYQQTPGQGLQFLFEYFSETQRNKGNFPGRFSGRQFSNSRSEMNVSTLELGDSALYLCASSLGPSGGYGYTFGSGTRLTVV.

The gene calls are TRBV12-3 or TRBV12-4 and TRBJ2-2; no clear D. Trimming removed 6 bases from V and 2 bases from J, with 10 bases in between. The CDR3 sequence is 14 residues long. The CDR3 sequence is CASRRPKNTGELFF. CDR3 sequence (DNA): TGTGCCAGCAGGCGACCGAAAAACACCGGGGAGCTGTTTTTT.

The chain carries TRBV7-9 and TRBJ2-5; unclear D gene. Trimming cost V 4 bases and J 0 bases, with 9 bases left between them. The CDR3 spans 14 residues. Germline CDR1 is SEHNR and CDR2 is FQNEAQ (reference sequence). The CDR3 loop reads CASSSEKYQETQYF. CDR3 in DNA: TGTGCCAGCAGCTCCGAAAAATACCAAGAGACCCAGTACTTC.

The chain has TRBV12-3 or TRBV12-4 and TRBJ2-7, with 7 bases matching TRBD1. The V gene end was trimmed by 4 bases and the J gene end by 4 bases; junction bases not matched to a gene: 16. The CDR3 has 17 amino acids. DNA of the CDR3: TGTGCCAGCAGTTCCTCTGAACTTGGGACAGCGACATACGAGCAGTACGTC. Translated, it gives CASSSSELGTATYEQYV.

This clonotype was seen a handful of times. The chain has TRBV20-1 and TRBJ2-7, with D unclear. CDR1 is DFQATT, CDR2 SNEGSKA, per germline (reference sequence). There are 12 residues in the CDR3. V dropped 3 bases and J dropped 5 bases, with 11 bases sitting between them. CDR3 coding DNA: TGCAGTGCTAGCAAATCGGTTGACGAGCAGTACGTC. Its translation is CSASKSVDEQYV.

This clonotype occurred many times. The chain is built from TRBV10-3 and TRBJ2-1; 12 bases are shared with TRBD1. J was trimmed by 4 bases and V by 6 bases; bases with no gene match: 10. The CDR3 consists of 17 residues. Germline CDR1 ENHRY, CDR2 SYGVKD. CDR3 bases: TGTGCCATCAGGGGGGACAGGGGGCCTCCAAATTACAATGAGCAGTTCTTC. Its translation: CAIRGDRGPPNYNEQFF.